Below, 9 T cell receptor beta chains from the same sample are listed, as sequenced in a study of cytomegalovirus exposure and HLA in healthy donors. Use of 60 Vbeta and 13 Jbeta primers characterized the PCR. The protocol was immunoSEQ multiplex PCR, while the TCRdb copy is restricted to in-frame clones and leaves out a portion. Of approximately 220,000 clones listed, around 80% are singletons. Sample: PBMCs. Receptor source: a boy aged 2 to 10 in good health and CMV-seronegative.

V is TRBV25-1 and J is TRBJ2-7; 10 bases agree with TRBD1. The V gene's germline CDR1 is MGHDK and CDR2 SYGVNS. The CDR3 runs 15 residues. V lost 1 base and J lost 2; bases outside the gene matches: 2. The CDR3 nucleotides read TGTGCCAGCAGTGAATCTGGGACAGGGGCCTACGAGCAGTACTTC. This gives the protein CASSESGTGAYEQYF.

The chain has TRBV29-1 and TRBJ2-6; D is perhaps TRBD1 (5 bases). Between the trimmed V and J ends, which lost 0 bases and 3 bases, there was a span of 18 bases. The CDR3 sequence is 18 residues long. Looked up from germline, CDR1 is SQVTM and CDR2 is ANQGSEA. As DNA, the CDR3 is TGCAGCGTTGAAGATCGATTGGCCAGGGTTAATGGGGCCAACGTCCTGACTTTC. The encoded protein is CSVEDRLARVNGANVLTF.

The chain is built from TRBV6-1 and TRBJ2-5; 8 positions agree with TRBD1. The CDR3 totals 15 residues. The germline gives CDR1 MNHNS, CDR2 SASEGT. The trim removed 1 base at V and 1 base at J, leaving 2 bases unmatched. CDR3 sequence reads: CASSEGTGTQETQYF. The CDR3 DNA follows: TGTGCCAGCAGTGAAGGGACAGGGACCCAAGAGACCCAGTACTTC.

This rearrangement joins TRBV9 to TRBJ1-1; no reliable D call. The CDR3 length is 13 residues. CDR1 SGDLS and CDR2 YYNGEE come from the germline V gene. The V end lost 5 bases, the J end lost 7 bases, and 15 bases lay between the germline ends. The CDR3 is CASRDVGSSEAFF. CDR3 DNA: TGTGCCAGCAGGGACGTCGGGAGCAGTGAAGCTTTCTTT. The variable domain in full, completed from reference TRBV9 and TRBJ1-1, reads DSGVTQTPKHLITATGQRVTLRCSPRSGDLSVYWYQQSLDQGLQFLIQYYNGEERAKGNILERFSAQQFPDLHSELNLSSLELGDSALYFCASRDVGSSEAFFGQGTRLTVV.

The chain uses TRBV5-1 and TRBJ1-6; D is possibly TRBD1 (6 bases). CDR1 and CDR2 (germline): SGHRS, YFSETQ. The CDR3 totals 14 residues. V lost 0 bases and J lost 13, with 14 bases in between. DNA for the CDR3: TGCGCCAGCAGCTTGGATGACAGGATGGATCCCCTCCACTTT. This encodes CASSLDDRMDPLHF. Full variable domain (rest looked up from reference TRBV5-1 and TRBJ1-6): KAGVTQTPRYLIKTRGQQVTLSCSPISGHRSVSWYQQTPGQGLQFLFEYFSETQRNKGNFPGRFSGRQFSNSRSEMNVSTLELGDSALYLCASSLDDRMDPLHFGNGTRLTVT.

The chain joins TRBV4-1 to TRBJ1-6; 7 nucleotides agree with TRBD1. The V gene end was trimmed by 2 bases and the J gene end by 9 bases; junction bases not matched to a gene: 7. The CDR3 is 15 amino acids. The germline gives CDR1 MGHRA, CDR2 YSYEKL. The CDR3 DNA reads as TGCGCCAGCAGCCAACTGGGGACAGTAGGTTCACCCCTCCACTTT. It codes for CASSQLGTVGSPLHF.

The chain has TRBV19 and TRBJ2-7, with D possibly being TRBD2 (6 bases). Germline V gene data show CDR1 as LNHDA and CDR2 as SQIVND (reference sequence). The CDR3 length is 12 residues. CDR3 in DNA: TGTGCTACGGGCGGGGCTTCCTACGAGCAGTACTTC. Protein: CATGGASYEQYF.

The chain couples TRBV7-9 to TRBJ1-5; unclear D gene. This CDR3 spans 15 amino acids. Germline V lookup: CDR1 SEHNR, CDR2 FQNEAQ (reference sequence). V lost 0 bases and J 4 bases, leaving 10 bases between the germline ends. CDR3 protein: CASSLAGGSNQPQHF. The DNA of the CDR3 is TGTGCCAGCAGCTTAGCCGGCGGATCGAATCAGCCCCAGCATTTT.

The chain combines TRBV5-1 with TRBJ2-7; D gene unclear. Trimming removed 4 bases at V and 0 bases at J, with 8 bases between. Germline values: CDR1 SGHRS, CDR2 YFSETQ. The CDR3 contains 13 residues. The chain's CDR3 is CASSPYPSYEQYF. The CDR3 DNA sequence: TGCGCCAGCAGCCCGTATCCCTCCTACGAGCAGTACTTC.